These 23 T cell receptor beta chains share one sample of origin, sequenced in a study of blood T cell repertoires in COVID-19. Sequenced by immunoSEQ multiplex PCR; TCRdb stores in-frame clones only, minus some. The sample includes 200,000 to 250,000 clones, roughly 80% of them seen just once. Sequenced input: peripheral blood. The receptors derive from a human donor in a cohort sampled during active COVID-19.

The chain combines TRBV5-6 with TRBJ1-2, with 9 bases lining up with TRBD1. Losses at the gene ends were 3 bases for V and 2 bases for J; bases not matched to a gene: 5. The CDR3 sequence is 15 residues long. Per the germline V gene, CDR1 is SGHDT and CDR2 is YYEEEE. The CDR3 here is CASSWGTGINYGYTF. CDR3 DNA: TGTGCCAGCAGCTGGGGGACAGGGATCAACTATGGCTACACCTTC.

The rearrangement uses TRBV6-5 and TRBJ1-1; the match to TRBD1 covers 7 bases. The CDR3 runs to 15 residues. Germline trimming cut 1 base from V and 1 base from J; bases unmatched to any gene: 3. Germline V gene sequence: CDR1 MNHEY, CDR2 SVGAGI. The CDR3 here is CASSYFGTANTEAFF. The CDR3 bases are TGTGCCAGCAGTTACTTCGGGACAGCGAACACTGAAGCTTTCTTT.

This rearrangement joins TRBV9 to TRBJ2-7, with D possibly being TRBD1 (5 bases). Germline V gene lookup returns CDR1 SGDLS and CDR2 YYNGEE. The ends were cut back, 3 bases at V and 3 bases at J, with 16 bases in the middle. This CDR3 has 15 amino acids. The CDR3, as DNA: TGTGCCAGCAGCGAAACAGGCAACCCTATCTACGAGCAGTACTTC. It translates to CASSETGNPIYEQYF.

The rearrangement uses TRBV30 and TRBJ1-1, with 9 bases lining up with TRBD1. CDR3 length equals 13 residues. With V trimmed by 5 bases and J by 5 bases, 6 bases remained unmatched. Germline CDR1 and CDR2: GTSNPN and SVGIG (reference sequence). CDR3 in amino acids: CAWATGGRTEAFF. In nucleotides, the CDR3 is TGTGCCTGGGCGACAGGGGGAAGAACTGAAGCTTTCTTT.

This CDR3 reads CASSLRRVYEQYF. In DNA form, the CDR3 reads TGTGCCAGCAGCCTCCGCCGAGTTTACGAGCAGTACTTC. The V and J genes are TRBV3-1 (or the pseudogene TRBV3-2) and TRBJ2-7; no reliable D call. V lost 4 bases, J lost 4 bases, and 11 bases lay in between. The CDR3 totals 13 residues. Germline assignment: CDR1 LGHDT and CDR2 YNNKEL (reference sequence).

The chain couples TRBV6-2 or TRBV6-3 to TRBJ2-7; the D gene is possibly TRBD2 (5 bases). Looked up from germline, CDR1 is MNHEY and CDR2 is SVGEGT. This CDR3 is 17 amino acids long. V gave up 6 bases and J gave up 4 bases, with 25 bases separating them. The CDR3, as DNA: TGTGCCAGCAGCCGTCCGTCAGGAGGAGACCGTCGGTACGAGCAGTACTTC. Translated: CASSRPSGGDRRYEQYF.

The chain combines TRBV24-1 with TRBJ1-5; maybe TRBD1 (5 bases). Trimming took off 4 bases at V and 5 bases at J, with 17 bases between the two ends. This CDR3 is built from 16 residues. CDR1 and CDR2 (germline): KGHDR, SFDVKD. CDR3 loop: CATSESGRGMDQPQHF. The CDR3 DNA follows: TGTGCCACCAGTGAATCTGGGAGGGGAATGGATCAGCCCCAGCATTTT.

The V call is TRBV4-3, the J call TRBJ1-2, with D perhaps matching TRBD1 (6 bases). V lost 1 base, J lost 4 bases, and 16 bases lay in between. The CDR3 runs to 16 residues. The germline V gene encodes CDR1 LGHNA and CDR2 YSLEER. CDR3 amino acids: CASSQVLGRGIYGYTF. The CDR3 DNA sequence: TGCGCCAGCAGCCAAGTTCTCGGCAGGGGCATCTATGGCTACACCTTC.

This clone was seen only once. The CDR3 region has the DNA TGTGCCAGCAGTTCGCCCGGGAGCTCCTACAATGAGCAGTTCTTC. This codes for CASSSPGSSYNEQFF. The chain uses TRBV6-5 and TRBJ2-1, with D possibly being TRBD2 (6 bases). Germline CDR1 is MNHEY and CDR2 is SVGAGI. V was pared by 4 bases and J by 0 bases, with 10 bases between. The CDR3 sequence is 15 residues long.

Concerning this clone itself: This specimen includes other DNA sequences encoding the same CDR3. This rearrangement joins TRBV27 to TRBJ2-3, with D uncertain. Germline-derived CDR1 and CDR2 are MNHEY and SMNVEV (reference sequence). V lost 4 bases, J lost 2 bases, and 4 bases lay in between. This CDR3 is built from 12 residues. In DNA form, the CDR3 reads TGTGCCAGCAGTTCCCACACAGATACGCAGTATTTT. It encodes CASSSHTDTQYF.

The rearrangement uses TRBV5-1 and TRBJ1-1, with a tentative D call TRBD1 (6 bases). V was shortened by 3 bases and J by 4 bases, with 16 bases between the two germline ends. This CDR3 is built from 15 residues. Germline V gene data show CDR1 as SGHRS and CDR2 as YFSETQ. CDR3 sequence reads: CASSWNRAGATEAFF. The CDR3 nucleotides are TGCGCCAGCAGCTGGAACAGGGCGGGAGCCACTGAAGCTTTCTTT.

The chain is built from TRBV7-9 and TRBJ1-2, with a weak D call TRBD1 (6 bases). The CDR3 has 15 residues. The V and J ends lost 1 base and 8 bases respectively, with 17 bases between them. CDR1 and CDR2 (germline): SEHNR, FQNEAQ (reference sequence). The CDR3 DNA follows: TGTGCCAGCAGCTTAGAATCACAGGGCATGAGCGGCTACACCTTC. This gives the protein CASSLESQGMSGYTF.

CDR3 sequence reads: CASSIMSINQPQHF. CDR3 nucleotides: TGTGCCAGTAGTATAATGTCAATCAATCAGCCCCAGCATTTT. The chain is built from TRBV19 and TRBJ1-5; D is uncertain. Germline V gene data show CDR1 as LNHDA and CDR2 as SQIVND (reference sequence). The CDR3 length is 14 residues. Trimming cost V 2 bases and J 3 bases, with 8 bases left between them.

The chain links TRBV9 to TRBJ1-2; D is unresolved. Germline V gene data show CDR1 as SGDLS and CDR2 as YYNGEE. The CDR3 has 13 residues. V was cut by 0 bases and J by 1 base, with 4 bases left in between. Written as DNA, the CDR3 is TGTGCCAGCAGCGTAGGCAGTAACTATGGCTACACCTTC. It translates to CASSVGSNYGYTF.

This clone was detected only once. The CDR3 bases are TGTGCCAGTAGTCCGGGTGGCGATTCAGACTATGGCTACACCTTC. It yields the protein CASSPGGDSDYGYTF. The chain carries TRBV19 and TRBJ1-2; the D is unclear. Germline loops: CDR1 LNHDA, CDR2 SQIVND (reference sequence). Trimming took off 5 bases at V and 3 bases at J, with 16 bases between the two ends. This CDR3 has 15 residues.

This chain connects TRBV7-2 to TRBJ2-7; TRBD2 might be the D (6 bases). The CDR3 totals 14 residues. Germline V gene data show CDR1 as SGHTA and CDR2 as FQGNSA. The V end lost 5 bases, the J end lost 0 bases, and 11 bases lay between the germline ends. The CDR3 region is CASSARLVSYEQYF. CDR3 nucleotides: TGTGCCAGCAGCGCCAGACTAGTCTCCTACGAGCAGTACTTC.

This clone was observed a single time. This rearrangement joins TRBV28 to TRBJ2-5; maybe TRBD1 (6 bases). V was cut by 2 bases and J by 10 bases, with 17 bases left in between. Looked up from germline, CDR1 is MDHEN and CDR2 is SYDVKM. The CDR3 length is 14 residues. CDR3 loop: CASSLRDRFGNQYF. CDR3 coding DNA: TGTGCCAGCAGTTTAAGAGACAGGTTTGGGAACCAGTACTTC.

This rearrangement joins TRBV5-8 to TRBJ1-1; no definite D call. Trimming shortened V by 1 base and J by 0 bases, and 7 bases separated the two germline ends. This CDR3 comprises 14 residues. Germline CDR1 and CDR2: SGHTS and YDEGEE. Here the CDR3 reads CASSLTVMNTEAFF. DNA of the CDR3: TGTGCCAGCAGCTTGACAGTGATGAACACTGAAGCTTTCTTT.

This clone has more than one count but fewer than ten. V usage is TRBV28 and J usage is TRBJ2-7; D possibly corresponds to TRBD1 (5 bases). The CDR3 is 14 amino acids. Trimming removed 5 bases from V and 7 bases from J, with 18 bases in between. Looked up from germline, CDR1 is MDHEN and CDR2 is SYDVKM. The CDR3, as DNA: TGTGCCAGCAGTCCGATGTTCGTAGGGGCAGAGCAGTACTTC. Protein sequence: CASSPMFVGAEQYF.

V is TRBV7-2 and J is TRBJ1-2, with D maybe TRBD1 (6 bases). Per the germline V gene, CDR1 is SGHTA and CDR2 is FQGNSA. The CDR3 has 13 residues. V was clipped by 8 bases and J by 4 bases, with 14 bases between them. In nucleotides, the CDR3 is TGTGCCAGCGCCGGGGGGCGCAGCTATGGCTACACCTTC. It encodes CASAGGRSYGYTF.

CDR3 loop: CASRRAGTSGRIDEQYF. For the CDR3, the DNA is TGTGCCAGCAGGAGGGCCGGGACTAGCGGGAGGATCGACGAGCAGTACTTC. The chain recombines TRBV28 with TRBJ2-7; 15 bases align to TRBD2. The junction had 11 bases not matched to a gene; V was cut back by 6 bases and J by 5 bases. The CDR3 totals 17 residues. Germline-derived CDR1 and CDR2 are MDHEN and SYDVKM.

This clone has a single count. The chain couples TRBV4-2 to TRBJ2-7; D remains unclear. Trimming shortened V by 0 bases and J by 0 bases, and 9 bases separated the two germline ends. Per germline, CDR1 LGHNA and CDR2 YNFKEQ. The CDR3 sequence is 15 residues long. The CDR3 DNA reads as TGTGCCAGCAGCCAAGAAAGACATAACTCCTACGAGCAGTACTTC. Protein: CASSQERHNSYEQYF.

The chain links TRBV27 to TRBJ2-7, with D unclear. V was cut by 5 bases and J by 2 bases, with 13 bases left in between. Germline V gene data show CDR1 as MNHEY and CDR2 as SMNVEV (reference sequence). This CDR3 has 14 residues. The CDR3 DNA reads TGTGCCAGCAGTCCGGGTGGAAGGCCCTACGAGCAGTACTTC. Its translation is CASSPGGRPYEQYF.